The rows below give T cell receptor beta chains drawn from one sample of a study of blood T cells in healthy people across ages. TCRdb redid the calling of the 5' RACE reads with MiXCR, one entry per CDR3 protein. The sample lists over 1.5 million distinct CDR3 sequences, 40% to 55% occurring once. Specimen: blood. These receptors were collected from a middle-aged woman in good health. The CDR3 runs from the conserved cysteine through the conserved F or W. The D gene is left open where the match is weak. Only part of the rows carry a size: once, few, many, or a class if the clone is expanded.

abundance	v_gene	j_gene	d_gene	CDR3aa	CDR3nt
NA	TRBV11-2	TRBJ2-4	TRBD1	CASSYARGNQYF	TGTGCCAGCAGCTATGCCAGGGGGAATCAGTACTTC
NA	TRBV2	TRBJ2-3	TRBD1	CASSAGQTSSTDTQYF	TGTGCCAGCAGTGCGGGACAGACCTCTAGCACAGATACGCAGTATTTT
NA	TRBV19	TRBJ2-4	NA	CASISGTAVYF	TGTGCCAGTATCTCCGGGACCGCAGTGTACTTC
NA	TRBV7-2	TRBJ2-5	NA	CASSFGGDGNQETQYF	TGTGCCAGCAGCTTTGGGGGAGACGGAAACCAAGAGACCCAGTACTTC
NA	TRBV24-1	TRBJ2-3	NA	CATGDQGHTDTQYF	TGTGCCACCGGAGACCAGGGACATACAGATACGCAGTATTTT
NA	TRBV7-9	TRBJ2-5	NA	CATGMGSQETQYF	TGTGCCACCGGAATGGGGAGTCAAGAGACCCAGTACTTC
NA	TRBV4-2	TRBJ1-4	NA	CASSLAGGDEKLFF	TGTGCCAGCTCCCTTGCGGGGGGCGATGAAAAACTGTTTTTT
few	TRBV15	TRBJ2-4	TRBD2	CATSRVGGGQNIQYF	TGTGCCACCAGCAGAGTAGGCGGGGGGCAAAACATTCAGTACTTC
many	TRBV7-2	TRBJ2-5	NA	CASSQQGTQETQYF	TGTGCCAGCAGCCAACAGGGAACCCAAGAGACCCAGTACTTC
NA	TRBV7-2	TRBJ2-3	NA	CASSLGGEGWQRTQYF	TGTGCCAGCAGCTTAGGGGGGGAAGGGTGGCAGCGTACGCAGTATTTT
NA	TRBV7-9	TRBJ2-7	NA	CASSLPAGRYEQYF	TGTGCCAGCAGCTTACCGGCTGGGCGGTACGAGCAGTACTTC
NA	TRBV24-1	TRBJ2-5	NA	CATSDSDTSHSPAEQETQYF	TGTGCCACCAGTGATTCTGATACGTCCCACTCGCCAGCCGAACAAGAGACCCAGTACTTC
NA	TRBV11-2	TRBJ2-7	TRBD1	CASSRKPGQGGAEQYF	TGTGCCAGCAGCCGGAAACCGGGACAGGGGGGGGCGGAGCAGTACTTC
NA	TRBV9	TRBJ2-5	TRBD1	CASSPLDRGDQETQYF	TGTGCCAGCAGCCCCCTCGACAGGGGCGACCAAGAGACCCAGTACTTC
NA	TRBV3-1	TRBJ2-3	NA	CASSQVAAGTLDTQYF	TGTGCCAGCAGCCAAGTGGCGGCGGGAACTCTTGATACGCAGTATTTT
NA	TRBV6-5	TRBJ1-2	NA	CASTHGREGGYTF	TGTGCCAGCACCCACGGGAGGGAGGGAGGCTACACCTTC
few	TRBV9	TRBJ2-3	NA	CASTPGPSSTDTQYF	TGTGCCAGCACCCCTGGTCCTTCTAGCACAGATACGCAGTATTTT
NA	TRBV5-1	TRBJ1-4	NA	CASSLDVTESNEKLFF	TGCGCCAGCAGCTTGGACGTGACAGAGAGTAATGAAAAACTGTTTTTT
NA	TRBV7-2	TRBJ2-3	TRBD2	CASSLGGSGGPRPDRDTQYF	TGTGCCAGCAGCTTAGGTGGTAGCGGGGGTCCGAGGCCCGACCGCGATACGCAGTATTTT
few	TRBV28	TRBJ2-1	NA	CATTGFPPNEQFF	TGTGCCACTACGGGATTCCCGCCCAATGAGCAGTTCTTC
once	TRBV19	TRBJ1-2	TRBD1	CASSIGTGAYGYTF	TGTGCCAGTAGTATAGGGACAGGCGCCTATGGCTACACCTTC
few	TRBV5-5	TRBJ2-7	NA	CASSLITAEQYF	TGTGCCAGCAGCTTGATTACTGCCGAGCAGTACTTC
NA	TRBV28	TRBJ1-2	NA	CASSPRHYGYTF	TGTGCCAGCAGCCCTCGGCACTATGGCTACACCTTC
few	TRBV28	TRBJ1-2	NA	CASSNPREGYTF	TGTGCCAGCAGTAACCCCAGGGAAGGCTACACCTTC
NA	TRBV11-1	TRBJ2-5	NA	CASSLNEPGQETQYF	TGTGCCAGCAGCTTAAACGAGCCGGGACAAGAGACCCAGTACTTC
NA	TRBV12-3/TRBV12-4	TRBJ2-4	TRBD1	CASSTQGIAKNIQYF	TGTGCCAGCAGTACACAGGGGATCGCCAAAAACATTCAGTACTTC
NA	TRBV10-1	TRBJ2-7	NA	CASSVPLLWQAGKTYEQYF	TGCGCCAGCAGTGTTCCCCTTCTATGGCAGGCGGGGAAGACCTACGAGCAGTACTTC
NA	TRBV6-6	TRBJ2-7	NA	CASAAGLAYEQYF	TGTGCCAGCGCCGCGGGACTCGCCTACGAGCAGTACTTC
NA	TRBV7-2	TRBJ2-1	TRBD2	CACSLLAGLDNEQFF	TGTGCCTGCAGCTTATTAGCGGGGCTTGACAATGAGCAGTTCTTC
few	TRBV28	TRBJ2-3	TRBD1	CASTSSRGRDTDTQYF	TGTGCCAGCACCTCAAGCAGGGGGCGGGACACAGATACGCAGTATTTT
NA	TRBV20-1	TRBJ2-7	NA	CSAKGGLYEQYF	TGCAGTGCTAAGGGGGGCCTCTACGAGCAGTACTTC
NA	TRBV5-6	TRBJ2-3	TRBD2	CASSLVRGLRTADTQYF	TGTGCCAGCAGCCTGGTGAGGGGACTAAGGACGGCAGATACGCAGTATTTT
few	TRBV27	TRBJ2-4	NA	CASSPQGAGKNIQYF	TGTGCCAGCAGTCCCCAAGGGGCGGGCAAAAACATTCAGTACTTC
few	TRBV15	TRBJ2-5	NA	CATSRQGWETQYF	TGTGCCACCAGCAGACAGGGGTGGGAGACCCAGTACTTC
NA	TRBV15	TRBJ1-6	NA	CATSRGVANNSPLHF	TGTGCCACCAGCAGAGGTGTGGCTAATAATTCACCCCTCCACTTT
NA	TRBV6-5	TRBJ1-2	TRBD1	CASRPTGQGSYTF	TGTGCCAGCAGACCCACCGGACAGGGGAGCTACACCTTC
once	TRBV7-2	TRBJ2-7	TRBD2	CASSFGGGVDEQYF	TGTGCCAGCAGCTTCGGCGGGGGGGTCGACGAGCAGTACTTC
NA	TRBV28	TRBJ2-1	NA	CASSPSDAVPNEQFF	TGTGCCAGCAGTCCCTCGGACGCGGTTCCCAATGAGCAGTTCTTC
few	TRBV21-1	TRBJ2-5	NA	CASSKVGETGETQYF	TGTGCCAGCAGCAAAGTGGGCGAGACAGGGGAGACCCAGTACTTC
NA	TRBV2	TRBJ2-5	NA	CASSRQEQVQETQYF	TGTGCCAGCAGTCGACAGGAACAGGTACAAGAGACCCAGTACTTC
NA	TRBV6-2/TRBV6-3	TRBJ2-5	TRBD1	CASSAGGLGTQYF	TGTGCCAGCAGTGCAGGGGGCCTGGGGACCCAGTACTTC